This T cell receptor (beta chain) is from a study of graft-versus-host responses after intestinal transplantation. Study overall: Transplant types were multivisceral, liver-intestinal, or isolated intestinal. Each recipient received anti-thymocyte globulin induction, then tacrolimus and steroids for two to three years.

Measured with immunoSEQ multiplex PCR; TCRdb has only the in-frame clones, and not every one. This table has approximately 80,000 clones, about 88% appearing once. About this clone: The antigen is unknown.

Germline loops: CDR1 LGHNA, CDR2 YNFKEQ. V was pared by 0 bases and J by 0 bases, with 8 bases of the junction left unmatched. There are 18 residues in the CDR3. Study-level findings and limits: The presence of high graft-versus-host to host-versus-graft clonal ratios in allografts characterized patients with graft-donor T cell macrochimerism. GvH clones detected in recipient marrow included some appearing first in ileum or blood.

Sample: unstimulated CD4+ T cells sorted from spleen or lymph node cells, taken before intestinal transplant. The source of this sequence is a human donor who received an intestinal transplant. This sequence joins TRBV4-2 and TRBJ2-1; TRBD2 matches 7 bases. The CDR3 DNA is TGTGCCAGCAGCCAAGAGCAGCCGGCTAGCGGCTCCTACAATGAGCAGTTCTTC. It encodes CASSQEQPASGSYNEQFF.